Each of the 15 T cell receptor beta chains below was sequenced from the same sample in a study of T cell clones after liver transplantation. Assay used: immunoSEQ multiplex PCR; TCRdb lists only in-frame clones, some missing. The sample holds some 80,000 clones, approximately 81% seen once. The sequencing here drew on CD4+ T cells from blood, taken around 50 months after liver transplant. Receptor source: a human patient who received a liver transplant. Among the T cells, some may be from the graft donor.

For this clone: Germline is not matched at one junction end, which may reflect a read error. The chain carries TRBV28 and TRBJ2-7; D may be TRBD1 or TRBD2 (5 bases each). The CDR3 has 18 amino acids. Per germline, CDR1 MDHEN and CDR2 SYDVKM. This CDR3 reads CASSPPGRLGTPSDEQYF. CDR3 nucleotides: TGTGCCAGCAGCCCGCCGGGACGCTTGGGTACCCCCTCCGACGAGCAGTACTTC.

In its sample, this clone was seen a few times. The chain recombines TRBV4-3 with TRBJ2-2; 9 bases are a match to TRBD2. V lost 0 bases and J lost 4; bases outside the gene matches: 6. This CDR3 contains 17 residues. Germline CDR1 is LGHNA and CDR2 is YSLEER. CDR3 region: CASSQESAGGFTGELFF. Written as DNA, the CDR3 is TGCGCCAGCAGCCAAGAGAGTGCGGGGGGGTTCACCGGGGAGCTGTTTTTT.

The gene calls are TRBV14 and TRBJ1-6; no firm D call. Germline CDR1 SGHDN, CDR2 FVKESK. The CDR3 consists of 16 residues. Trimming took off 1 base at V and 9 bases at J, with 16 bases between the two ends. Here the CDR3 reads CASSQVGIGSGSPLHF. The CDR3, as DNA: TGTGCCAGCAGCCAAGTCGGCATCGGGTCTGGTTCACCCCTCCACTTT. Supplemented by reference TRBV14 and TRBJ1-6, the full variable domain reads EAGVTQFPSHSVIEKGQTVTLRCDPISGHDNLYWYRRVMGKEIKFLLHFVKESKQDESGMPNNRFLAERTGGTYSTLKVQPAELEDSGVYFCASSQVGIGSGSPLHFGNGTRLTVT.

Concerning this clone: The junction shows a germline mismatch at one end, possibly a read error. In DNA, the CDR3 is TGTGCCAGCAGCAGGGGACTAGCGGGGTCCTACGAGCAGTACTTC. It yields the protein CASSRGLAGSYEQYF. The V and J genes are TRBV5-1 and TRBJ2-7, with 13 bases lining up with TRBD2. Germline CDR1 is SGHRS and CDR2 is YFSETQ. The CDR3 spans 15 residues. The full variable domain, completed using reference TRBV5-1 and TRBJ2-7, is KAGVTQTPRYLIKTRGQQVTLSCSPISGHRSVSWYQQTPGQGLQFLFEYFSETQRNKGNFPGRFSGRQFSNSRSEMNVSTLELGDSALYLCASSRGLAGSYEQYFGPGTRLTVT.

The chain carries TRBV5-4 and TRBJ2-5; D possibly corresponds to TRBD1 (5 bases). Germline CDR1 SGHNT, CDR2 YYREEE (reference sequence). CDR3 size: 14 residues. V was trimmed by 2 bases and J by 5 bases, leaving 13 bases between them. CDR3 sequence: CASSFPDSRETQYF. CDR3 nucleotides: TGTGCCAGCAGCTTTCCCGACAGCAGGGAGACCCAGTACTTC.

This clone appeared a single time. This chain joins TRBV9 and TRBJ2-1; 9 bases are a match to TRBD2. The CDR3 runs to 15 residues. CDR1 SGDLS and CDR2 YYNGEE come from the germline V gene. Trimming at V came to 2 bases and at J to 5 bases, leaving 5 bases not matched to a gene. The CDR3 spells CASSVGAGGHNEQFF. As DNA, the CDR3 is TGTGCCAGCAGCGTTGGGGCGGGAGGGCACAATGAGCAGTTCTTC.

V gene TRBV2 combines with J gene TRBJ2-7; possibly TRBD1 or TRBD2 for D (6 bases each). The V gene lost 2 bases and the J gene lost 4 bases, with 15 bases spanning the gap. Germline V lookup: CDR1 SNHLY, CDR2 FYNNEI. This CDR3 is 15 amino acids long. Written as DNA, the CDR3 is TGTGCCAGCAGTGAAAGTAGGGGGGCAGGGTACGAGCAGTACTTC. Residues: CASSESRGAGYEQYF.

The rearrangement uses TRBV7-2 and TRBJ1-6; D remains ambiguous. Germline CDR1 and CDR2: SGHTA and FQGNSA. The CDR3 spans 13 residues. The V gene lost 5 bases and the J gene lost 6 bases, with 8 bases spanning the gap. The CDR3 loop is CASSPGPNSPLHF. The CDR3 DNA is TGTGCCAGCAGCCCCGGACCTAATTCACCCCTCCACTTT.

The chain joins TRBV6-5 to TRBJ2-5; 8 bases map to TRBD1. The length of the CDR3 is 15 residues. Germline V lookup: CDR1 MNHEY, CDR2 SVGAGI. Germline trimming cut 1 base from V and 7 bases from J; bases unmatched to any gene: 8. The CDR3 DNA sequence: TGTGCCAGCAGTTACTTCGCGACAGGGGTGGGGACCCAGTACTTC. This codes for CASSYFATGVGTQYF.

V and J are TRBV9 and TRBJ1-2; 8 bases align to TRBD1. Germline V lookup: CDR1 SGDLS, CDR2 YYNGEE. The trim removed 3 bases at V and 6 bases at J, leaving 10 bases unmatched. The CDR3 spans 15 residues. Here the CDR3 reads CASSADRAPFNGYTF. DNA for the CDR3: TGTGCCAGCAGCGCGGACAGGGCCCCCTTTAATGGCTACACCTTC. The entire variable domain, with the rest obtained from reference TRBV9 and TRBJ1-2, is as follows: DSGVTQTPKHLITATGQRVTLRCSPRSGDLSVYWYQQSLDQGLQFLIQYYNGEERAKGNILERFSAQQFPDLHSELNLSSLELGDSALYFCASSADRAPFNGYTFGSGTRLTVV.

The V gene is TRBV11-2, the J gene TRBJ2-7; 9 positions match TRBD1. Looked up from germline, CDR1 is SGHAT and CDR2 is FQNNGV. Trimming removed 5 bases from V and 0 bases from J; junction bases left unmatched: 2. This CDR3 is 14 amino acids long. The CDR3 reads CASSPGQGSYEQYF. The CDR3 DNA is TGTGCCAGCAGCCCGGGACAGGGCTCCTACGAGCAGTACTTC.

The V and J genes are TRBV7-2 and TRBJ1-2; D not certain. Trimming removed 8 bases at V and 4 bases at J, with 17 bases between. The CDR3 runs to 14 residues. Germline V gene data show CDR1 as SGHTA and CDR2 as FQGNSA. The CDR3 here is CASAPPGKTYGYTF. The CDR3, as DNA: TGTGCCAGCGCCCCCCCGGGAAAGACCTATGGCTACACCTTC.

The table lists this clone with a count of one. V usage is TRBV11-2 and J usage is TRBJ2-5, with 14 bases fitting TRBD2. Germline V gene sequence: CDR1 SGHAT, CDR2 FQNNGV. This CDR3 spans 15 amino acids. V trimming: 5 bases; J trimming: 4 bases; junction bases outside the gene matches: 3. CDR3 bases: TGTGCCAGCAGCGCGGGACTAGCGGGGGTAGAGACCCAGTACTTC. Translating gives CASSAGLAGVETQYF.

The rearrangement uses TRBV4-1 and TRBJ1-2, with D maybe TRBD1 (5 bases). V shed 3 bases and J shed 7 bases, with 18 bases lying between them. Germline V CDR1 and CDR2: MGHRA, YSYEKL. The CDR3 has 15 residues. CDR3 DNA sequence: TGCGCCAGCAGCCACCCTCAGGGTAGAGAGGTTGGCTACACCTTC. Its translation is CASSHPQGREVGYTF.

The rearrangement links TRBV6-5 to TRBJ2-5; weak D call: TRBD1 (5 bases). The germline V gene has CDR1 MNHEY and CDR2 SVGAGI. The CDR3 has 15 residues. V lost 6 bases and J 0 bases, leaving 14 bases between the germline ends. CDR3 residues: CASRAQGLYQETQYF. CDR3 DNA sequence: TGTGCCAGCAGGGCGCAGGGCTTGTACCAAGAGACCCAGTACTTC.